This TCR beta chain comes out of a study of graft-versus-host responses after intestinal transplantation. Study as a whole: Following induction with anti-thymocyte globulin, all recipients were given tacrolimus and steroids for three to four years. Whole-study results and caveats: GvH clone levels peaked in circulation, and this peak was associated with early post-transplant HvG declines. Some GvH clones appeared in ileal mucosa or blood before recipient bone marrow. Subjects displaying graft-donor T cell macrochimerism possessed elevated graft-versus-host to host-versus-graft clonal ratios inside allografts.

Profiling relied on immunoSEQ multiplex PCR, and the TCRdb table lists in-frame clones only, not all of them. The repertoire consists of 62,000 or so clones, with roughly nine tenths occurring once and the leading ten covering 1.5% to 2%. On this clone itself: As yet, its antigen is unknown.

With 0 bases clipped from V and 1 base from J, the junction kept 11 bases outside the gene matches. CDR1 is SGDLS and CDR2 is YYNGEE in the germline V gene. This CDR3 contains 18 residues. The clonotype originates from a human donor who was the organ donor for an intestinal transplant. The genes are TRBV9 and TRBJ1-1; 8 nucleotides agree with TRBD1. This specimen consisted of unstimulated CD8+ T cells sorted from spleen or lymph node cells, obtained before transplant. CDR3: CASSVGGGQAGGNTEAFF. CDR3 in DNA: TGTGCCAGCAGCGTAGGAGGGGGACAGGCAGGGGGGAACACTGAAGCTTTCTTT.